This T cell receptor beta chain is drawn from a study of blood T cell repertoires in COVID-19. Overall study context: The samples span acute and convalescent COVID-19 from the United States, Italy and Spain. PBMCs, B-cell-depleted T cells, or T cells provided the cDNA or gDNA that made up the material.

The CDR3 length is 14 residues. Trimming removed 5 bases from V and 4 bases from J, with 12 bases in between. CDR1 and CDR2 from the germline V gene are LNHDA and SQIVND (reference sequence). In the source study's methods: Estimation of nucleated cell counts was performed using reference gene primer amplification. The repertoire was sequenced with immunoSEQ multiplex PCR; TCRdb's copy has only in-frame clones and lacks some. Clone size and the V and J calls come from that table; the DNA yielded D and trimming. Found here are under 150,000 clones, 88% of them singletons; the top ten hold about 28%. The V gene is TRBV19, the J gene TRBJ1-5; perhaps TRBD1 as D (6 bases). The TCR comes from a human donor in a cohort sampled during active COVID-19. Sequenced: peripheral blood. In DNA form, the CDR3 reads TGTGCCAGTAGTTCGTACAGGGTTAATCAGCCCCAGCATTTT. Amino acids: CASSSYRVNQPQHF.